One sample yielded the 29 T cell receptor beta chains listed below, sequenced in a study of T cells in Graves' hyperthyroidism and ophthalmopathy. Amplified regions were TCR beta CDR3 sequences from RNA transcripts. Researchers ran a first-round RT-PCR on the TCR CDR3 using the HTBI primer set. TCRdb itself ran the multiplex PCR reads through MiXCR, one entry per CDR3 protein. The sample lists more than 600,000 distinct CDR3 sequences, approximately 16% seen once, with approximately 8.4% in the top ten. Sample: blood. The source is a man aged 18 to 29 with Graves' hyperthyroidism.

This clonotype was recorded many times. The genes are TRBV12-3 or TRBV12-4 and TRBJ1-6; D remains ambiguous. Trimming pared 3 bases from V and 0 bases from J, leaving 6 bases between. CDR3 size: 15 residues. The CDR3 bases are TGTGCCAGCAGTTTGCACAGCTCCTATAATTCACCCCTCCACTTT. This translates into CASSLHSSYNSPLHF.

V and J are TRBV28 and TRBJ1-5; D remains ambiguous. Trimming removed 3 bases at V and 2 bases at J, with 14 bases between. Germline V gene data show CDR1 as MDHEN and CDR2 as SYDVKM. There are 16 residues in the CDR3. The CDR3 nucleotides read TGTGCCAGCAGTTTGTTGACTCAACAGCGCAATCAGCCCCAGCATTTT. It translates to CASSLLTQQRNQPQHF.

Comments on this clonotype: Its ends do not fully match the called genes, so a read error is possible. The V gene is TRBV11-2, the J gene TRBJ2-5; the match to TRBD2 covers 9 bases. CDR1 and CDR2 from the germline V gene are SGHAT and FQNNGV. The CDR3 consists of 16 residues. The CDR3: CASSLGASGMQEAQYF. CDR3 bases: TGTGCCAGCAGCTTAGGGGCTAGCGGGATGCAAGAGGCCCAGTACTTC.

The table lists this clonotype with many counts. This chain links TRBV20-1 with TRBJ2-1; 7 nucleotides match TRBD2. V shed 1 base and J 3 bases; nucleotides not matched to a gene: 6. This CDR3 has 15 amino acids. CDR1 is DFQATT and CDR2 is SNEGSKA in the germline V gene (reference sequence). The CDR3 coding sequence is TGCAGTGCTAGAGTTTTCGCGGGAGACTACAATGAGCAGTTCTTC. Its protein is CSARVFAGDYNEQFF.

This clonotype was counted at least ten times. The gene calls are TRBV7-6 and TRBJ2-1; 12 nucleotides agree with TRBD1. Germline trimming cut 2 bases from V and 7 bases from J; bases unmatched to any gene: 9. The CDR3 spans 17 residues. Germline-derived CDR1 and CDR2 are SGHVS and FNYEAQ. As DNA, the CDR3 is TGTGCCAGCAGCTTACGGTGGGGACAGGGGGCGGAGAATGAGCAGTTCTTC. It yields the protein CASSLRWGQGAENEQFF.

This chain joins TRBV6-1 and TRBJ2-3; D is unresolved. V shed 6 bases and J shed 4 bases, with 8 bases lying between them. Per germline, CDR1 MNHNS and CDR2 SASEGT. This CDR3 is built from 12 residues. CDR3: CASRGTSDTQYF. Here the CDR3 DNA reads TGTGCCAGCAGAGGCACTTCAGATACGCAGTATTTT.

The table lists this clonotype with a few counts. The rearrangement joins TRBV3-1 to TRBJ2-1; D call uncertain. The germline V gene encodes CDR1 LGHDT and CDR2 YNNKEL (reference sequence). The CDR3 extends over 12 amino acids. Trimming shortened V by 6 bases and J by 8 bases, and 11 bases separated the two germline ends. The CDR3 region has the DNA TGTGCCAGCAGTTACCAACCCCATGAGCAGTTCTTC. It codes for CASSYQPHEQFF.

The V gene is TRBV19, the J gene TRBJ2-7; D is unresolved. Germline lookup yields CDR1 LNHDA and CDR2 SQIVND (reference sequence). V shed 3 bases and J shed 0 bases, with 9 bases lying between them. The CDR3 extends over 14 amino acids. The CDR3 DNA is TGTGCCAGTAGTATTCTAAAGGGCTCCTACGAGCAGTACTTC. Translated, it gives CASSILKGSYEQYF.

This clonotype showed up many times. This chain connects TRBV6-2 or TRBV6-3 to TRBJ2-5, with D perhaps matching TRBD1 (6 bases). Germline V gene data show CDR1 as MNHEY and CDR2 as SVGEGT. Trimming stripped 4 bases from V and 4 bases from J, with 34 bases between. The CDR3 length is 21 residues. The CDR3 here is CASSSRGAGAKPPSVRETQYF. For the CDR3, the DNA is TGTGCCAGCAGTTCAAGAGGGGCAGGGGCCAAACCCCCCTCGGTTAGAGAGACCCAGTACTTC.

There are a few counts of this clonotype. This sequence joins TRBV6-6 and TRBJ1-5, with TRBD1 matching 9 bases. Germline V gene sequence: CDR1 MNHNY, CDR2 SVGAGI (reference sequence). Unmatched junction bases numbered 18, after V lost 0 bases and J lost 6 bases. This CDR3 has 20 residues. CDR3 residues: CASSYSIGTGSYHGFQPQHF. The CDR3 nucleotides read TGTGCCAGCAGTTACTCGATCGGGACAGGGTCCTATCACGGTTTTCAGCCCCAGCATTTT.

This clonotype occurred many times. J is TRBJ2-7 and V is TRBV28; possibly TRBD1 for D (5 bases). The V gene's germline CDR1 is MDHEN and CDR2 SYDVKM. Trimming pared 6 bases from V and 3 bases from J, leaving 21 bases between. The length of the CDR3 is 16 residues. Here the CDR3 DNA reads TGTGCCAGCAGCCCCCACGGACGAGACAGCCACTACGAGCAGTACTTC. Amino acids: CASSPHGRDSHYEQYF. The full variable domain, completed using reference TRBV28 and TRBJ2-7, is DVKVTQSSRYLVKRTGEKVFLECVQDMDHENMFWYRQDPGLGLRLIYFSYDVKMKEKGDIPEGYSVSREKKERFSLILESASTNQTSMYLCASSPHGRDSHYEQYFGPGTRLTVT.

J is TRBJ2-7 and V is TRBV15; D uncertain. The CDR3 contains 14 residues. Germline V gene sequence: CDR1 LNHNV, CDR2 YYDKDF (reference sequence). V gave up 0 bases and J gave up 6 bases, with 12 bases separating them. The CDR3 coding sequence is TGTGCCACCAGCAGAGATCGCAATACGGGCGAGCAGTACTTC. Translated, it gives CATSRDRNTGEQYF.

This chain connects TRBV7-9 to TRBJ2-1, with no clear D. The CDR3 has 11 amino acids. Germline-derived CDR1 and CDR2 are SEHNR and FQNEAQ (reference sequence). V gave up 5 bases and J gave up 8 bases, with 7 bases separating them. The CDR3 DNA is TGTGCCAGCAGCAACCGGGATGAGCAGTTCTTC. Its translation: CASSNRDEQFF.

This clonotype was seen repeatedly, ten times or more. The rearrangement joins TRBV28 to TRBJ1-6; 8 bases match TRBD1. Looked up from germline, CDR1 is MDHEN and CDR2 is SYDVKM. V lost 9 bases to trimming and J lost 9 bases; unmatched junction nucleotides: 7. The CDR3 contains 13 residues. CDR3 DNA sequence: TGTGCCAGTTCAGGGGGCGCGGGTTCACCCCTCCACTTT. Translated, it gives CASSGGAGSPLHF.

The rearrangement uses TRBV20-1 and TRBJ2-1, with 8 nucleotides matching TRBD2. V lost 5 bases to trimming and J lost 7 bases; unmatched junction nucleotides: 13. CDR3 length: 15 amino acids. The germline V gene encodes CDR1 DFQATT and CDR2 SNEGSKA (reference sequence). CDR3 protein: CSAPRGSGNYNEQFF. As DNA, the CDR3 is TGCAGTGCTCCCCGAGGTAGCGGGAATTATAATGAGCAGTTCTTC.

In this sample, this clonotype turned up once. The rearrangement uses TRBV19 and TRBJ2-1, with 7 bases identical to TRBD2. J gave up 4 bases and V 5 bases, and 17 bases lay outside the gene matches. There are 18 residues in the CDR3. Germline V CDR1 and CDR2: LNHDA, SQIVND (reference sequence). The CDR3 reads CASSPGTTSRRWYNEQFF. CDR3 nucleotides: TGTGCCAGTAGTCCAGGGACTACAAGTCGTCGTTGGTACAATGAGCAGTTCTTC.

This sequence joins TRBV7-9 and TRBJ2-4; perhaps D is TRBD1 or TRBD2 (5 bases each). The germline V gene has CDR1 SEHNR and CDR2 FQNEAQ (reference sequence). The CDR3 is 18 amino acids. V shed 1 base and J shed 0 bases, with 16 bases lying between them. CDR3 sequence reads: CASSLVVGRNIAKNIQYF. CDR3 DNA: TGTGCCAGCAGCTTAGTGGTGGGACGGAATATAGCCAAAAACATTCAGTACTTC.

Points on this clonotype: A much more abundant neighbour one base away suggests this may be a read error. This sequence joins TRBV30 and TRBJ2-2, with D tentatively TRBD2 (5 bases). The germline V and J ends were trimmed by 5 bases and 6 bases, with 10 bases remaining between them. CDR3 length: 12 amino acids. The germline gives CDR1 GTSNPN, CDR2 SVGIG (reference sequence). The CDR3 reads CAWGGGSGELFF. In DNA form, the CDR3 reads TGTGCCTGGGGTGGAGGATCCGGGGAGCTGTTTTTT.

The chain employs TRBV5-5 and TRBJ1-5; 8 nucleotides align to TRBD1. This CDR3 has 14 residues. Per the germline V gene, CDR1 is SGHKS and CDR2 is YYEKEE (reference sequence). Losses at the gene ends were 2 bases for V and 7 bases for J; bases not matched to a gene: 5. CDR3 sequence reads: CASSFDRGSQPQHF. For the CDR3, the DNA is TGTGCCAGCAGCTTCGACAGGGGTTCCCAGCCCCAGCATTTT.

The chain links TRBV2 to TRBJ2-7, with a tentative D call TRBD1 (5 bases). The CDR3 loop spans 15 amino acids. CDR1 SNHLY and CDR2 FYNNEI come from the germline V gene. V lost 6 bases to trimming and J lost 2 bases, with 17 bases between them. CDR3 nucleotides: TGTGCCAGCAGCCCGGAAGGGGCCCATGCCTACGAGCAGTACTTC. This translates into CASSPEGAHAYEQYF.

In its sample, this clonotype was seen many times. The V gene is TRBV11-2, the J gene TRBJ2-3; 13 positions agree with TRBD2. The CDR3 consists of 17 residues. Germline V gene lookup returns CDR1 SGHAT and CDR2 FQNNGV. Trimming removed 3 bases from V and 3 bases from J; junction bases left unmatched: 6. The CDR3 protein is CASSFPTSGRATDTQYF. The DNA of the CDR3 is TGTGCCAGCAGCTTCCCTACTAGCGGGAGGGCGACAGATACGCAGTATTTT.

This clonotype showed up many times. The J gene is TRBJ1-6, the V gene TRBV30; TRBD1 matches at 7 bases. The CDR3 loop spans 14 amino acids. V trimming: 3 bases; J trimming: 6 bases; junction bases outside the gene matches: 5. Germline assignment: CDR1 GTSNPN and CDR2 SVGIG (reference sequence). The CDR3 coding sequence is TGTGCCTGGAGAAGGGGGCTGGGTAATTCACCCCTCCACTTT. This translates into CAWRRGLGNSPLHF.

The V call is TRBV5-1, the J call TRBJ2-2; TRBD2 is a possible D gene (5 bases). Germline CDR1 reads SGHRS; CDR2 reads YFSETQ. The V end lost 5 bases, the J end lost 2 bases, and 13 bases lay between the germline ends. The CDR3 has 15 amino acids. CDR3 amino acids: CASRERADNTGELFF. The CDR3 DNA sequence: TGCGCCAGCAGGGAGAGGGCGGATAACACCGGGGAGCTGTTTTTT. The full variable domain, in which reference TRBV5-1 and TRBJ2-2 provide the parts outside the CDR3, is KAGVTQTPRYLIKTRGQQVTLSCSPISGHRSVSWYQQTPGQGLQFLFEYFSETQRNKGNFPGRFSGRQFSNSRSEMNVSTLELGDSALYLCASRERADNTGELFFGEGSRLTVL.

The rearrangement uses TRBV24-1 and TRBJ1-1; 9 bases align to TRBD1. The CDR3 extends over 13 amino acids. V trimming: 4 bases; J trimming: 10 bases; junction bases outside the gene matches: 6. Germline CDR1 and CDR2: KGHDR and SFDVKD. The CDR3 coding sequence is TGTGCCACCAGTGACACAGGGGGCGCCGGAGCTTTCTTT. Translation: CATSDTGGAGAFF.

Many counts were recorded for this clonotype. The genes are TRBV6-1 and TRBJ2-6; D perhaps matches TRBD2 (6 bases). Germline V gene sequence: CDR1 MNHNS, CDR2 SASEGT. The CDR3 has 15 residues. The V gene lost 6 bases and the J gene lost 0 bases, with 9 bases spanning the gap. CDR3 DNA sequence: TGTGCCAGCAGGCCGCGGGGCTCTGGGGCCAACGTCCTGACTTTC. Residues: CASRPRGSGANVLTF.

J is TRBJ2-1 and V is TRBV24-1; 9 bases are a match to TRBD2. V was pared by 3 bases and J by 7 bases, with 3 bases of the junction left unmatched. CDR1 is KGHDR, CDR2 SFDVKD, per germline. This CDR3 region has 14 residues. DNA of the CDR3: TGTGCCACCAGTGATCCTACTAGCGGGAATGAGCAGTTCTTC. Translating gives CATSDPTSGNEQFF.

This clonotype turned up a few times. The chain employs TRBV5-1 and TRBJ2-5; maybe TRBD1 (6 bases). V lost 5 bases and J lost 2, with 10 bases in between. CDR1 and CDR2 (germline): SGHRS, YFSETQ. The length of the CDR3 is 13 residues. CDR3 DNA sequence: TGCGCCAGCAGACAGGGAGTTCAAGAGACCCAGTACTTC. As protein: CASRQGVQETQYF.

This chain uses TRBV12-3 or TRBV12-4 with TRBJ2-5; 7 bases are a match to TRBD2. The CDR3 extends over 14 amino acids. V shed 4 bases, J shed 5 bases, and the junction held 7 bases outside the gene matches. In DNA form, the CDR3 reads TGTGCCAGCAGTTGGGGGGGGGGAGATGAGACCCAGTACTTC. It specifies CASSWGGGDETQYF.

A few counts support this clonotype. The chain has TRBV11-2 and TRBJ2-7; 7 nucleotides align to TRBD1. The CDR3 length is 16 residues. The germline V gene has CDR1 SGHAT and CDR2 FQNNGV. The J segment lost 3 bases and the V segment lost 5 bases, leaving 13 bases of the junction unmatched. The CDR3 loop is CASSPTAGTEDYEQYF. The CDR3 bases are TGTGCCAGCAGCCCTACGGCCGGGACAGAAGACTACGAGCAGTACTTC.